The 4 T cell receptor beta chains in this list originate from one sample, sequenced in a study of blood T cell repertoires in COVID-19. The repertoire was sequenced with immunoSEQ multiplex PCR; TCRdb's copy has only in-frame clones and lacks some. Of over 200,000 clones in the sample, about nine tenths are singletons; the top ten hold about a sixth. The specimen sequenced was PBMCs or T cells enriched from blood (not recorded which). Every receptor here comes from a young man who had recovered from COVID-19.

The J gene is TRBJ2-3, the V gene TRBV11-2; D remains ambiguous. Germline V gene lookup returns CDR1 SGHAT and CDR2 FQNNGV. The CDR3 runs 16 residues. The V end was cut by 0 bases, the J end by 2 bases, with 12 bases between. The CDR3: CASSLDVSVFTDTQYF. Written as DNA, the CDR3 is TGTGCCAGCAGCTTAGATGTGTCGGTCTTCACAGATACGCAGTATTTT.

The chain couples TRBV6-5 to TRBJ2-7, with 8 positions matching TRBD1. Trimming took 5 bases from V and 4 from J; bases not matched to a gene: 4. This CDR3 is 13 amino acids long. CDR1 and CDR2 from the germline V gene are MNHEY and SVGAGI. This CDR3 reads CASSRTGRYEQYF. The DNA for the CDR3 is TGTGCCAGCAGTAGGACAGGGAGATACGAGCAGTACTTC.

This sequence joins TRBV9 and TRBJ1-1; D perhaps matches TRBD1 (5 bases). CDR1 SGDLS and CDR2 YYNGEE come from the germline V gene. The CDR3 has 14 amino acids. V dropped 7 bases and J dropped 4 bases, with 17 bases sitting between them. This CDR3 is CASARRQGGTEAFF. The CDR3 DNA reads TGTGCCAGCGCGAGGCGTCAGGGTGGCACTGAAGCTTTCTTT.

The chain combines TRBV15 with TRBJ1-1; a weak D match, TRBD1 (6 bases). This CDR3 comprises 14 residues. CDR1 is LNHNV, CDR2 YYDKDF, per germline (reference sequence). V shed 6 bases and J shed 5 bases, with 16 bases lying between them. CDR3 nucleotide sequence: TGTGCCACCAGGTCCGGGGGGGCGCGAACTGAAGCTTTCTTT. Translation gives CATRSGGARTEAFF.